This TCR beta chain was sequenced during a study of vaccination and CD4 T cells after COVID-19. CDR3 length: 16 amino acids. Per germline, CDR1 SEHNR and CDR2 FQNEAQ (reference sequence). V dropped 1 base and J dropped 6 bases, with 19 bases sitting between them. Cultured CD4+ T cells had their DNA profiled by the Oncomine TCR Beta short-read assay. TCRdb redid the calling of the PCR reads with MiXCR, one entry per CDR3 protein. The sample yields over 7,500 distinct CDR3 sequences, 60% seen once. Treatment defined: roughly 10-day PBMC culture with coronavirus spike peptide pools or control peptides (ViraFEST assay). This clonotype was observed a few times. Its antigen is unidentified.

This sequence was found in a human donor who had recovered from COVID-19. Input material: CD4+ T cells from blood, cultured in vitro. The rearrangement joins TRBV7-9 to TRBJ2-7; D perhaps matches TRBD2 (6 bases). DNA for the CDR3: TGTGCCAGCAGCTTAGATTTGGCGGGGACGAGCCGCGAGCAGTACTTC. The encoded protein is CASSLDLAGTSREQYF.